The rows below give T cell receptor beta chains drawn from one sample of a study of regulatory T cells in long-lasting Graves disease. From the multiplex PCR reads, TCRdb called clonotypes with MiXCR, one entry per CDR3 protein. Of some 410,000 distinct CDR3 sequences detected, roughly 15% appear once; the ten largest clones hold about 10%. These data were also reused for a study on T cells in Graves' hyperthyroidism and ophthalmopathy.

This sample comprised peripheral blood mononuclear cells (PBMCs), obtained at new diagnosis, from a patient treated with antithyroid drugs. The source is a woman aged 25 to 39 with Graves disease. CDR3s include the opening cysteine and the closing phenylalanine or tryptophan. A D gene is named only where the DNA matches it firmly. Not every row has a clone size; where given, it reads once, few, many or a size class.

j_call v_call d_call clone_size cdr3_nt cdr3_aa
TRBJ2-7 TRBV28 TRBD2 many TGTGCCAGCAGTCGACCGGGACTAGCGGCCTGGGAGCAGTACTTC CASSRPGLAAWEQYF
TRBJ2-3 TRBV5-1 - many TGCGCCAGCAGCTTAATGACGGGATCTACTAGCACAGATACGCAGTATTTT CASSLMTGSTSTDTQYF
TRBJ2-6 TRBV20-1 - - TGCAGTGCTACAGCAGTTTGGCGATCCGGGCCTGGGGCCAACGTCCTGACTTTC CSATAVWRSGPGANVLTF
TRBJ2-3 TRBV18 TRBD1 - TGTACCAGCTCATCGGGACAGGGGACAGATACGCAGTATTTT CTSSSGQGTDTQYF
TRBJ2-5 TRBV14 TRBD2 few TGTGCCAGCAGCCGCCTGGGGACTAGCGAACAAGAGACCCAGTACTTC CASSRLGTSEQETQYF
TRBJ1-5 TRBV5-1 TRBD1 few TGCGCCAGCAGCTTAGACAGGGTCAACTCTCAGCCCCAGCATTTT CASSLDRVNSQPQHF
TRBJ1-2 TRBV18 TRBD1 many TGTGCCAGCTCACCGGGACAGGGGGTTGCGTGGTATGGCTACACCTTC CASSPGQGVAWYGYTF
TRBJ1-2 TRBV2 - - TGTGCCAGCCCAAAGCCCCGGGGCCCAACCCCTCTTGGCTACACCTTC CASPKPRGPTPLGYTF
TRBJ2-5 TRBV7-2 - many TGTGCCAGCAGCGCCCAGGGAGCGCGGGATCAAGAGACCCAGTACTTC CASSAQGARDQETQYF
TRBJ1-5 TRBV27 TRBD1 few TGTGCCAGCAGTTACAGGGGGCCAAATCAGCCCCAGCATTTT CASSYRGPNQPQHF
TRBJ2-1 TRBV9 TRBD2 - TGTGCCAGCAGCGCTAGGGGACTAGCGGGACCTGAGCAGTTCTTC CASSARGLAGPEQFF
TRBJ1-1 TRBV28 - many TGTGCCAGCAAGATGAACACTGAAGCTTTCTTT CASKMNTEAFF
TRBJ1-1 TRBV12-3/TRBV12-4 - many TGTGCCAGCAAAAAACAGGAGAACACTGAAGCTTTCTTT CASKKQENTEAFF
TRBJ2-3 TRBV7-2 - many TGTGCCAGCAGCACGTTACCCACTTCTTACCGGGAGAGCACAGATACGCAGTATTTT CASSTLPTSYRESTDTQYF
TRBJ2-5 TRBV15 - many TGTGCCACCAGCAGAGATACCGGGTGGGAGACCCAGTACTTC CATSRDTGWETQYF
TRBJ2-7 TRBV15 TRBD2 - TGTGCCACCAGGGAGACTTTAGCGGGATACCCTCTTAACTCCTACGAGCAGTACTTC CATRETLAGYPLNSYEQYF
TRBJ1-2 TRBV7-6 - many TGTGCCAGCAGCTTAGGGTTTGGGCAGAACTATGGCTACACCTTC CASSLGFGQNYGYTF
TRBJ1-5 TRBV7-2 TRBD1 many TGTGCCAGCAGCCAGGCCGGGACAGGGTTTCAGCCCCAGCATTTT CASSQAGTGFQPQHF
TRBJ2-1 TRBV30 - many TGTGCCTGGGGACGCCTAAACAATGAGCAGTTCTTC CAWGRLNNEQFF
TRBJ2-1 TRBV20-1 TRBD1 few TGCAGTGCTAGAGTCGCGGGACAGGGCCTCAATGAGCAGTTCTTC CSARVAGQGLNEQFF
TRBJ2-1 TRBV12-3/TRBV12-4 - many TGTGCCAGCAGTTTAGCCAGGGGGTGGTCAGTGGGAGGCAGTGAGCAGTTCTTC CASSLARGWSVGGSEQFF
TRBJ2-7 TRBV28 TRBD2 once TGTGCCAGCAGCCACAGACTAGCGGGAGGGCCGGGCTCCTACGAGCAGTACTTC CASSHRLAGGPGSYEQYF
TRBJ2-1 TRBV12-3/TRBV12-4 TRBD2 few TGTGCCAGCAGCCTAGCGGATGACAATGAGCAGTTCTTC CASSLADDNEQFF
TRBJ2-1 TRBV15 - - TGTGCCACCAGCAGAGATCATTTGTCCAGGAAGACCTACAATGAGCAGTTCTTC CATSRDHLSRKTYNEQFF
TRBJ2-3 TRBV20-1 TRBD2 many TGCAGTGCGAGTAGCGGGAGGGCCTTTATGGATACGCAGTATTTT CSASSGRAFMDTQYF
TRBJ1-2 TRBV30 - many TGTGCCTGGAAATCCGTCCGCTACACCTTC CAWKSVRYTF
TRBJ2-3 TRBV11-3 TRBD2 many TGTGCCAGCAGTCGAGGGACTAGCGGGATGGATACGCAGTATTTT CASSRGTSGMDTQYF
TRBJ2-7 TRBV5-1 - many TGCGCCAGCAGCTTCCAGACAGGTTTTCCCGAGCAGTACTTC CASSFQTGFPEQYF
TRBJ2-7 TRBV5-1 TRBD2 - TGCGCCAGCACCTTGGAGACTAGCGACCCGTCGCCCTACGAGCAGTACTTC CASTLETSDPSPYEQYF
TRBJ2-2 TRBV28 - many TGCGCCAGCACCTACACCGGGGAGCTGTTTTTT CASTYTGELFF
TRBJ1-1 TRBV27 - many TGTGCCAGCAGCCCATATACTCAGAACACTGAAGCTTTCTTT CASSPYTQNTEAFF
TRBJ2-7 TRBV5-1 TRBD1 many TGCGCCAGCAGCCCCGGGACAGCAGGAAAGTCGGCAAACTTC CASSPGTAGKSANF
TRBJ2-7 TRBV11-2 - many TGTGCCAGCAGCCCACGGGTAATTATCTCCTACGAGCAGTACTTC CASSPRVIISYEQYF
TRBJ2-7 TRBV29-1 - - TGCAGCGCCGGGACTTCGGGCTTCTACGAGCAGTACTTC CSAGTSGFYEQYF
TRBJ1-5 TRBV15 TRBD1 many TGTGCCACCAGCGACAGGGCCAATCAGCCCCAGCATTTT CATSDRANQPQHF
TRBJ2-7 TRBV11-2 - many TGTGCCAGCAGCATGGCGGGCCCCTACGAGCAGTACTTC CASSMAGPYEQYF
TRBJ2-7 TRBV20-1 - many TGCAGTGCTAGAGTCGACAGGGACTGGGGCGAGCAGTACTTC CSARVDRDWGEQYF